The rows below give T cell receptor beta chains drawn from one sample of a study of T cells in localized non-small cell lung cancer. Clones were sequenced by immunoSEQ multiplex PCR, and TCRdb holds only the in-frame ones, with some missing. The table has about 79,000 clones, approximately 84% seen once. This specimen consisted of peripheral blood, obtained before any cancer treatment. The receptor source for this set is a female donor at least 60 years old with stage I lung adenocarcinoma. CDR3s include the opening cysteine and the closing phenylalanine or tryptophan. D genes are given only for firm matches. Size tells how often a clone was seen (once, few, many) or the class of an expanded clone, and some rows leave it out.

clone size,J gene,D gene,V gene,CDR3 DNA,CDR3 protein
-,TRBJ1-1,-,TRBV7-9,TGTGCCAGCAGCGGGGGGTCGGTACCTGAAGCTTTCTTT,CASSGGSVPEAFF
-,TRBJ1-3,-,TRBV11-2,TGTGCCAGCAGCTTAATATCAGGGAATCCCGCCGGAAACACCATATATTTT,CASSLISGNPAGNTIYF
-,TRBJ2-7,-,TRBV11-2,TGTGCCAGCAGCTTAAGGGTCGTAGGCTCCTACGAGCAGTACTTC,CASSLRVVGSYEQYF
-,TRBJ2-7,-,TRBV5-4,TGTGCCAGCAGCGCACGACCTAGCGCAGGGGTCTACGAGCAGTACTTC,CASSARPSAGVYEQYF
-,TRBJ1-5,-,TRBV7-8,TGTGCCAGCAGCCCGGAGTACAGGTCCGTTCAGCCCCAGCATTTT,CASSPEYRSVQPQHF
-,TRBJ1-1,-,TRBV6-1,TGTGCCAGCAACCAGAGACTGAACACTGAAGCTTTCTTT,CASNQRLNTEAFF
-,TRBJ2-7,-,TRBV10-3,TGTGCCATCAGTGAGCCGAATCCTACCTACGAGCAGTACTTC,CAISEPNPTYEQYF
-,TRBJ2-7,-,TRBV11-2,TGTGCCAGCAGCCGATCCGGGACCGGCTACGAGCAGTACTTC,CASSRSGTGYEQYF
-,TRBJ2-5,-,TRBV11-1,TGTGCCAGCAGCCAGTTTGGTGGCCAAGAGACCCAGTACTTC,CASSQFGGQETQYF
-,TRBJ2-5,TRBD2,TRBV28,TGTGCCAGCAGGACTAGCGTACAAGAGACCCAGTACTTC,CASRTSVQETQYF
-,TRBJ2-1,TRBD2,TRBV7-9,TGTGCCAGCAGCACTAGCGGGGGGGTTTATGAGCAGTTCTTC,CASSTSGGVYEQFF
-,TRBJ2-7,-,TRBV27,TGTGCCAGCAGTTGGTGGGTCGCTCCCTTC,CASSWWVAPF
-,TRBJ2-6,TRBD1,TRBV19,TGTGCCAGTAGCCCGGGACAGGGAATCTCTGGGGCCAACGTCCTGACTTTC,CASSPGQGISGANVLTF
-,TRBJ2-1,-,TRBV7-8,TGTGCCAGCAGCTTTCAGAGCGGTTGGGGGAATGAGCAGTTCTTC,CASSFQSGWGNEQFF
-,TRBJ2-1,-,TRBV29-1,TGCAGCGTTGAAGATCTTAACAGGCGGGCTCTTGGCAATGAGCAGTTCTTC,CSVEDLNRRALGNEQFF
once,TRBJ2-1,TRBD2,TRBV2,TGTGCCAGCAGTCCCCCGGGACTAGCGGGGGGGAATGAGCAGTTCTTC,CASSPPGLAGGNEQFF
-,TRBJ2-4,-,TRBV28,TGTGCCAGCAGTCCTACCCGTTTTGTAAACATTCAGTACTTC,CASSPTRFVNIQYF
once,TRBJ1-1,TRBD1,TRBV10-2,TGCGCCAGCAGCTCCGCCGGGACAGGGGGCCGGTGGACTGAAGCTTTCTTT,CASSSAGTGGRWTEAFF
-,TRBJ1-3,-,TRBV6-1,TGTGCCAGCAGTAGAACAGGGAGATCTGGAAACACCATATATTTT,CASSRTGRSGNTIYF